Listed below are T cell receptor beta chains from one sample, sequenced in a study of T cells in Graves' hyperthyroidism and ophthalmopathy. One entry per CDR3 protein results from TCRdb running MiXCR on the multiplex PCR reads. The table has around 350,000 distinct CDR3 sequences, 12% to 15% seen once. The sequencing sample was made of blood. All receptors derive from a woman in her sixties or seventies with Graves' ophthalmopathy. Each CDR3 is given with its conserved first and last residue. A D gene is named only where the DNA matches it firmly. Part of the rows lack a size; the others show once, few, many or a class for expanded clones.

j_call d_call v_call clone_size cdr3_nt cdr3_aa
TRBJ1-5 . TRBV20-1 many TGCAGTGCTAGGGTAAGAGGGAGCAATCAGCCCCAGCATTTT CSARVRGSNQPQHF
TRBJ1-2 TRBD1 TRBV7-9 few TGTGCCAGCAGCTTCTGGACAGGGCGCCATAACTATGGCTACACCTTC CASSFWTGRHNYGYTF
TRBJ1-5 . TRBV27 . TGTGCCAGCAGTTTATTTGCAGCGAATCAGCCCCAGCATTTT CASSLFAANQPQHF
TRBJ2-3 . TRBV7-9 many TGTGCCAGCAGCCCCGGGAGTGGGGATACGCAGTATTTT CASSPGSGDTQYF
TRBJ2-1 . TRBV6-9 few TGCGCCAGCAGTGAACAGGATGCCGATGAGCAGTTCTTC CASSEQDADEQFF
TRBJ2-3 TRBD2 TRBV2 many TGTGCCAGCAGCAGACTAGCGTCCCGCACAGATACGCAGTATTTT CASSRLASRTDTQYF
TRBJ2-7 . TRBV6-4 few TGTGCCAGCAGCCGGACAGACCACTACGAGCAGTACTTC CASSRTDHYEQYF
TRBJ2-2 TRBD2 TRBV12-3/TRBV12-4 . TGTGCCAGCACGAGACTAGCGGGAGGAATCGGGGAGCTGTTTTTT CASTRLAGGIGELFF
TRBJ1-1 TRBD1 TRBV25-1 . TGTGCCAGCAGTGCGTTACAGGGGAAAAACACTGAAGCTTTCTTT CASSALQGKNTEAFF
TRBJ2-3 . TRBV7-9 few TGTGCCAGCAGCTTATCCGCTATAGATACGCAGTATTTT CASSLSAIDTQYF
TRBJ2-7 . TRBV24-1 . TGTGCCACCAGTCCCCCTTCGGGGTACGAGCAGTACTTC CATSPPSGYEQYF
TRBJ2-1 TRBD2 TRBV4-2 . TGTGCCAGCAGCAGGCCCAGCGGGAGGTCTGTCAATGAGCAGTTCTTC CASSRPSGRSVNEQFF
TRBJ2-7 TRBD2 TRBV6-5 few TGTGCCAGCAGTTACCGCGGGAGGGAGGAGGAGCAGTACTTC CASSYRGREEEQYF
TRBJ2-7 . TRBV28 . TGTGCCAGCAGTCCCAAGCTAGTGGGGGAGCAGTACTTC CASSPKLVGEQYF
TRBJ1-5 . TRBV6-1 many TGTGCCAGCAAGGGGGGGTACGGCAATCAGCCCCAGCATTTT CASKGGYGNQPQHF
TRBJ2-7 TRBD1 TRBV27 many TGTGCCAGCAGTTACAGGGGAGCCTACGAGCAGTACTTC CASSYRGAYEQYF
TRBJ2-3 . TRBV6-1 many TGTGCCTCATGGGGGGCTAGCACAGATACGCAGTATTTT CASWGASTDTQYF
TRBJ2-7 TRBD2 TRBV28 many TGTGCCAGCAGTTTACTAGCGGGGAACTCCTACGAGCAGTACTTC CASSLLAGNSYEQYF
TRBJ2-5 . TRBV24-1 . TGTGCCACCAGTGGGGGGAATTCTTTAGAGACCCAGTACTTC CATSGGNSLETQYF
TRBJ2-1 . TRBV12-3/TRBV12-4 many TGTGCCAGCAGTTTTACACAGGGCCCCTACAATGAGCAGTTCTTC CASSFTQGPYNEQFF
TRBJ2-2 . TRBV30 few TGTGCCCAGGGGACTTCTAACACCGGGGAGCTGTTTTTT CAQGTSNTGELFF
TRBJ2-3 TRBD1 TRBV24-1 few TGTGCCACCAGTGATCCTACGACAGGGTTTTTCACAGATACGCAGTATTTT CATSDPTTGFFTDTQYF
TRBJ2-1 TRBD2 TRBV11-2 many TGTGCCAGCAGCTTCATACGAAAAGCCGGGACTAGCGGGAGCTTCGAGCAGTTCTTC CASSFIRKAGTSGSFEQFF
TRBJ1-2 . TRBV20-1 . TGCAGTGCTAGAGATAGGGCAGGGGCCAACTATGGCTACACCTTC CSARDRAGANYGYTF
TRBJ1-5 TRBD1 TRBV11-2 many TGTGCCAGCAGCTTAGTTTGGGACAGTGTTTCCTATAGCAATCAGCCCCAGCATTTT CASSLVWDSVSYSNQPQHF
TRBJ1-2 . TRBV25-1 many TGTGCCAGCAGCCCAGGCCTCCTAGCTAACTATGGCTACACCTTC CASSPGLLANYGYTF
TRBJ2-7 . TRBV20-1 . TGCGGGGGTCCGTCATCGAGCCCCTACGAGCAGTACTTC CGGPSSSPYEQYF
TRBJ1-1 . TRBV2 many TGTGCCAGCAGTGTTGGGGCGAACACTGAAGCTTTCTTT CASSVGANTEAFF
TRBJ1-4 . TRBV2 many TGTGCCAGCACCGAAGGGGGGGCAACTAATGAAAAACTGTTTTTT CASTEGGATNEKLFF
TRBJ2-3 . TRBV7-8 . TGTGCCAGCAGCTCCGACAGGATCACAGATACGCAGTATTTT CASSSDRITDTQYF
TRBJ2-5 . TRBV20-1 many TGCAGTGCTCCCCATGGGGGGCCGGGGGAGACCCAGTACTTC CSAPHGGPGETQYF
TRBJ2-7 . TRBV11-2 many TGTGCCAGCAGCTTACCGGGACAAGGATACGAGCAGTACTTC CASSLPGQGYEQYF
TRBJ2-7 . TRBV20-1 . TGCAGTGCTAGAGATTATTCGGCGGGCAGCTCCTACGAGCAGTACTTC CSARDYSAGSSYEQYF
TRBJ2-7 . TRBV11-2 many TGTGCCAGCAGCCAGACACTCGAGCAGTACTTC CASSQTLEQYF
TRBJ1-4 TRBD1 TRBV28 . TGTGCCAGCAGTTTATACTCGACAGGGAGAGCTGAAAAACTGTTTTTT CASSLYSTGRAEKLFF
TRBJ2-7 TRBD1 TRBV20-1 many TGCAGTGCTAGGGACAGGGGGCCGTACGAGCAGTACTTC CSARDRGPYEQYF
TRBJ1-2 . TRBV6-1 many TGTGCCAGCAGTGAATTTACAGGCCCTGGCTACACCTTC CASSEFTGPGYTF
TRBJ1-4 . TRBV6-1 few TGTGCCATCAGCAAATCCGGGATCGATGAAAAACTGTTTTTT CAISKSGIDEKLFF
TRBJ1-5 . TRBV20-1 many TGCAGTGCTAGAGCAAGCAATCAGCCCCAGCATTTT CSARASNQPQHF
TRBJ2-7 . TRBV11-2 many TGTGCCAGCAGTGCTATCGACTACCAGCAGTACTTC CASSAIDYQQYF
TRBJ2-5 . TRBV12-3/TRBV12-4 . TGTGCCAGCAGTCCCCCGCGGAGCGGAGGGGGCATAGGAGAGACCCAGTACTTC CASSPPRSGGGIGETQYF